This TCR beta chain originates from a study of control samples from healthy donors and cancer patients. The CDR3 runs to 12 residues. Trimming cost V 2 bases and J 4 bases, with 7 bases left between them. CDR1 and CDR2 (germline): SGHRS, YFSETQ. Method: immunoSEQ multiplex PCR; TCRdb's copy keeps in-frame clones and lacks some. The data show around 190,000 clones, nearly 90% seen once. The clonotype originates from a woman between 50 and 59 years old in good health. Sequencing input: blood. V usage is TRBV5-1 and J usage is TRBJ2-7; D remains unclear. DNA of the CDR3: TGCGCCAGCAGCTTTGTGGGGTACGAGCAGTACTTC. Translating gives CASSFVGYEQYF.